These T cell receptor beta chains were read from a single sample in a study of immune heterogeneity within non-small cell lung tumors. TCRdb itself ran the multiplex PCR reads through MiXCR, one entry per CDR3 protein. The table records 13,000 or so distinct CDR3 sequences, about 25% of them present only once. The sequencing input was lung tumor tissue. The origin of the receptors is a man aged 50 to 60 with non-small cell lung cancer. Both conserved end residues are part of each CDR3. D genes are given only for firm matches. Some rows mark clone size as missing; the rest say once, few, many or name a class of expanded clone.

TRBV11-2	TRBJ2-3	many	TRBD2	TGTGCCAGCAGCTGGACTAGCGGAGACCTTAGCACAGATACGCAGTATTTT	CASSWTSGDLSTDTQYF
TRBV2	TRBJ2-7	medium-sized	TRBD1	TGTGCCAGCAAAGAGGACAGGTTCTCCTACGAGCAGTACTTC	CASKEDRFSYEQYF
TRBV11-2	TRBJ2-3	many	.	TGTGCCAGCAGCTTAGGGGCATCGAGGGCCACAGATACGCAGTATTTT	CASSLGASRATDTQYF
TRBV30	TRBJ1-3	many	TRBD1	TGTGCCTGGAGTGTACGGGACAGGGCGGCTGGAAACACCATATATTTT	CAWSVRDRAAGNTIYF
TRBV18	TRBJ1-1	many	.	TGTGCCAGCTCACCCTCGACGGAGATGAACACTGAAGCTTTCTTT	CASSPSTEMNTEAFF
TRBV6-1	TRBJ1-2	medium-sized	TRBD1	TGTGCCAGCAGCCTCCAGGGGGGGGGCCACTATGGCTACACCTTC	CASSLQGGGHYGYTF
TRBV6-1	TRBJ1-6	medium-sized	.	TGTGCCAGCAGATCCAGGACGGAAAATTCACCCCTCCACTTT	CASRSRTENSPLHF
TRBV6-1	TRBJ2-6	.	TRBD2	TGTGCCAGCAATCCCATAGGAAGGGCTAGCGGGGGTAGAGGTGGGGCCAACGTCCTGACTTTC	CASNPIGRASGGRGGANVLTF
TRBV14	TRBJ1-2	.	TRBD1	TGTGCCAGCAGCCAACAGGGGGCTCGTCACTATGTCTACACCTTC	CASSQQGARHYVYTF
TRBV6-2/TRBV6-3	TRBJ2-7	.	TRBD2	TGTGCCAGCAGTTCCGGGACTAGCGGGAGTTACGAGCAGTACTTC	CASSSGTSGSYEQYF
TRBV5-5	TRBJ2-6	.	TRBD1	TGTGCCAGCAGCCGGGACAGGGCGCCTTCTGGGGCCAACGTCCTGACTTTC	CASSRDRAPSGANVLTF
TRBV5-1	TRBJ1-6	medium-sized	.	TGCGCCAGCAGCTTGGCCATTTCAGGGAGTGAGTCACCCCTCCACTTT	CASSLAISGSESPLHF
TRBV18	TRBJ2-3	many	.	TGTGCCAGCTCACCACCAGACAACACAGATACGCAGTATTTT	CASSPPDNTDTQYF
TRBV30	TRBJ2-2	medium-sized	.	TGTGCCTGGAGTCGGGTACTAGATGAGCTGTTTTTT	CAWSRVLDELFF
TRBV4-1	TRBJ2-2	many	TRBD2	TGCGCCAGCAGCCAAATTTTGGTAGCGGGGGGGGCCGGGGAGCTGTTTTTT	CASSQILVAGGAGELFF
TRBV28	TRBJ1-2	medium-sized	.	TGTGCCAGCAGTATCCTGACGGGGGGGGGCTATGGCTACACCTTC	CASSILTGGGYGYTF
TRBV18	TRBJ2-1	many	.	TGTGCCAGCTCACCAGGAACAGGTTCTAGAACATCAACGGAAGAGGTTGAGCAGTTCTTC	CASSPGTGSRTSTEEVEQFF